This T cell receptor beta chain stems from a study of neurological immune-mediated disorders. Time point meaning: technical triplicate 1. Unsorted libraries used 2 million PBMCs kept at -80 degrees C. This clonotype was recorded at least ten times. No antigen is known for it. J gave up 3 bases and V 5 bases, and 12 bases lay outside the gene matches. Looked up from germline, CDR1 is LNHNV and CDR2 is YYDKDF (reference sequence). CDR3 length equals 16 residues. Findings and caveats of the study: Falling below healthy controls, multiple sclerosis showed the least TCR clonal expansion, while HTLV-1-associated myelopathy showed the most. Expanded clones shared no identical CDR3 amino acid sequences across subjects, which suggested private TCR-beta repertoires in all groups.

The cDNA came from 5'RACE, which used 10-nucleotide random UMIs. TCRdb ran MiXCR on the 5' RACE reads and lists one entry per CDR3 protein. In the table there are about 38,000 distinct CDR3 sequences, approximately 10% of which are singletons. The clonotype was recovered from a man aged 60-69 years with HTLV-1-associated myelopathy (HAM/TSP). Sequences were obtained from PBMCs. This chain links TRBV15 with TRBJ2-7; 8 nucleotides agree with TRBD2. DNA for the CDR3: TGTGCCACCAGCCACCGTATCGGACTAGCAGACTACGAGCAGTACTTC. It translates to CATSHRIGLADYEQYF.